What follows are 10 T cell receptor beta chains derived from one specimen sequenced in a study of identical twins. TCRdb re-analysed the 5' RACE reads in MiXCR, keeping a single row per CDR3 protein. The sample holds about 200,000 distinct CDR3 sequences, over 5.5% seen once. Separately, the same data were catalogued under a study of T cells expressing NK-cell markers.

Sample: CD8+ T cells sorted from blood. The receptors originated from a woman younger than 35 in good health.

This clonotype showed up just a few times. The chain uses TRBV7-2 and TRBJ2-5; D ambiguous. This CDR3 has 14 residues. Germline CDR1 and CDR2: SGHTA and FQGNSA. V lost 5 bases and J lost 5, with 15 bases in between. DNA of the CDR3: TGTGCCAGCAGCCCGTGGGGTCTGGGGGAGACCCAGTACTTC. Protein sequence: CASSPWGLGETQYF.

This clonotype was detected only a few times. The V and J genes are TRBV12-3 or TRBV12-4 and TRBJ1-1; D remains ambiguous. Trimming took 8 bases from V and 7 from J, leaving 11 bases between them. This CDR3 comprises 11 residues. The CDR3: CASLEQDEAFF. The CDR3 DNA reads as TGTGCCAGCTTGGAACAAGATGAAGCTTTCTTT.

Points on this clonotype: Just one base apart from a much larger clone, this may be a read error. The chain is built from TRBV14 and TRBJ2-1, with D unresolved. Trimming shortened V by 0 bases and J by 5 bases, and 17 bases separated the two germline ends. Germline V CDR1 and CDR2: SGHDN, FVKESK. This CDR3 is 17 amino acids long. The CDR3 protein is CASSQDLTEDLNNEQFF. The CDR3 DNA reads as TGTGCCAGCAGCCAAGATCTTACGGAAGACCTGAACAATGAGCAGTTCTTC.

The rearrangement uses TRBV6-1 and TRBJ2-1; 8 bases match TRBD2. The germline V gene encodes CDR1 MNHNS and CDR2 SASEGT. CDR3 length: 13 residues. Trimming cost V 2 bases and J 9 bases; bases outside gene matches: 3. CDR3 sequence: CASSELAGREQFF. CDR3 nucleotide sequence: TGTGCCAGCAGTGAACTAGCGGGCCGTGAGCAGTTCTTC.

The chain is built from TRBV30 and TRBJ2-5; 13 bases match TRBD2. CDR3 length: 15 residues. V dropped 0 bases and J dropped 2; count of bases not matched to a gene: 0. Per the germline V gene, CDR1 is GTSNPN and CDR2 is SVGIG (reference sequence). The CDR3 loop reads CAWSVLAGGQETQYF. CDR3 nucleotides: TGTGCCTGGAGTGTACTAGCGGGAGGGCAAGAGACCCAGTACTTC.

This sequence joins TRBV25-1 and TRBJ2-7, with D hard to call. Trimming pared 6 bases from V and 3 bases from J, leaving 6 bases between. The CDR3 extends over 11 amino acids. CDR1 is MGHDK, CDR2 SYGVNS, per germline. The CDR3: CASRGNYEQYF. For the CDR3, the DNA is TGTGCCAGCAGAGGAAACTACGAGCAGTACTTC.

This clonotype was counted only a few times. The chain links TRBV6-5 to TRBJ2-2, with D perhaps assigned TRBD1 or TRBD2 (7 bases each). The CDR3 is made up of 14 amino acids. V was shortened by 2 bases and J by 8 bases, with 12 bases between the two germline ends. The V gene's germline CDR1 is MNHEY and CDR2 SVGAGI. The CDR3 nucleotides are TGTGCCAGCAGTTACAGGGAGGGGGCGGGGGAGCTGTTTTTT. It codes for CASSYREGAGELFF.

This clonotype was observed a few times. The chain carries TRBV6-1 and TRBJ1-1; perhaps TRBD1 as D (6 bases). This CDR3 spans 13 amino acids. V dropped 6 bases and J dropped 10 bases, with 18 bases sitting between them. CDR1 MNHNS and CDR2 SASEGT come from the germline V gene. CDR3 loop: CASSPNAGAGAFF. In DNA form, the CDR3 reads TGTGCCAGCAGCCCCAACGCAGGGGCGGGAGCTTTCTTT.

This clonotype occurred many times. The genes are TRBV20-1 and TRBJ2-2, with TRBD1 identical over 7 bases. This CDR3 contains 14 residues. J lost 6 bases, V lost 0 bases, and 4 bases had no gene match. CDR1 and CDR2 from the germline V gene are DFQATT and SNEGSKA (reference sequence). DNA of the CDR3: TGCAGTGCTAGAGATCTTAGGGGGCCCGGGGAGCTGTTTTTT. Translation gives CSARDLRGPGELFF.

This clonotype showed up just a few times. CDR3 bases: TGTGCCAGCCTTGGGACAACCTATGGCTACACCTTC. Translating gives CASLGTTYGYTF. V gene TRBV2 combines with J gene TRBJ1-2; perhaps TRBD1 as D (6 bases). The CDR3 is 12 amino acids. V lost 8 bases, J lost 4 bases, and 11 bases lay in between. The germline gives CDR1 SNHLY, CDR2 FYNNEI.